A selection of T cell receptor beta chains follows, all from one sample in a study of cytomegalovirus exposure and HLA in healthy donors. Assay used: immunoSEQ multiplex PCR; TCRdb lists only in-frame clones, some missing. Among some 200,000 clones, 9.5% were seen once, and the ten largest hold over 1%. The specimen was PBMCs. Source of these receptors: a woman aged 25 to 39 in good health and CMV-seropositive. Each CDR3 is given with its conserved first and last residue. A D gene is named only where the DNA matches it firmly. For some rows the clone size is stated as once, few or many, or as a class when expanded; others skip it.

d_call j_call clone_size v_call cdr3_aa cdr3_nt
TRBD2 TRBJ2-7 few TRBV6-1 CASSGSGFSYEQYF TGTGCCAGCAGTGGTAGCGGGTTCTCCTACGAGCAGTACTTC
- TRBJ1-4 few TRBV12-5 CASGRGVSGNREKLFF TGTGCTAGTGGGCGGGGGGTTTCAGGTAATAGGGAAAAACTGTTTTTT
- TRBJ2-3 - TRBV19 CASSRDFLTTQYF TGTGCCAGTAGTAGGGACTTTTTAACGACGCAGTATTTT
TRBD2 TRBJ2-3 - TRBV30 CAWSSPLREETDTQYF TGTGCCTGGAGTAGCCCACTGCGGGAGGAGACAGATACGCAGTATTTT
- TRBJ2-1 - TRBV15 CATSREFPGLPRAAPNEQFF TGTGCCACCAGCAGAGAGTTTCCCGGTCTACCTCGAGCGGCCCCAAATGAGCAGTTCTTC
TRBD1 TRBJ2-7 few TRBV5-1 CASSLAQGQGSEQYF TGCGCCAGCAGCTTGGCCCAGGGACAGGGCTCCGAGCAGTACTTC
TRBD2 TRBJ2-5 - TRBV4-2 CASSQESGTRRETQYF TGTGCCAGCAGCCAAGAATCCGGGACTAGAAGAGAGACCCAGTACTTC
TRBD2 TRBJ2-3 few TRBV11-3 CASSPGLPREDTQYF TGTGCCAGCAGCCCGGGACTACCTCGGGAAGATACGCAGTATTTT
- TRBJ1-1 - TRBV6-5 CASSYTLLEAGTEAFF TGTGCCAGCAGTTATACCTTGTTAGAAGCGGGGACTGAAGCTTTCTTT
- TRBJ1-5 - TRBV27 CASSLNGRGQPQHF TGTGCCAGCAGTTTAAACGGGAGGGGTCAGCCCCAGCATTTT
- TRBJ2-3 - TRBV6-5 CATRTSPRGTQYF TGTGCCACCAGGACGAGCCCCCGGGGTACGCAGTATTTT
- TRBJ2-7 few TRBV28 CASSPSSSDEQYF TGTGCCAGCAGTCCTTCATCTAGCGACGAGCAGTACTTC
TRBD1 TRBJ2-7 few TRBV29-1 CSVARDRGYEQYF TGCAGCGTTGCTAGGGACAGGGGCTACGAGCAGTACTTC
- TRBJ2-1 few TRBV2 CASSERNEQFF TGTGCCAGCAGTGAGCGCAATGAGCAGTTCTTC
- TRBJ2-1 few TRBV27 CASSLGLYNEQFF TGTGCCAGCAGTTTAGGCTTATACAATGAGCAGTTCTTC
- TRBJ2-7 - TRBV7-3 CASSLVAGRSDEQYF TGTGCCAGCAGCTTAGTAGCTGGGAGGTCGGACGAGCAGTACTTT
- TRBJ2-7 - TRBV2 CASSEGPWAGYEQYF TGTGCCAGCAGTGAAGGCCCCTGGGCGGGGTACGAGCAGTACTTC
- TRBJ1-1 few TRBV27 CASSPSPAGEAFF TGTGCCAGCAGTCCCTCCCCGGCAGGGGAAGCTTTCTTT
TRBD1 TRBJ1-4 few TRBV28 CASRRDRGPEKLFF TGTGCCAGCCGTCGGGACAGGGGCCCAGAAAAACTGTTTTTT
- TRBJ1-5 - TRBV19 CASSTLFRGSFDQPQHF TGTGCCAGTAGTACCTTATTCAGGGGTTCGTTCGATCAGCCCCAGCATTTT
TRBD2 TRBJ2-1 - TRBV11-3 CASSSGGGLSNNEQFF TGTGCCAGCAGCTCGGGCGGGGGACTCTCCAACAATGAGCAGTTCTTC
TRBD2 TRBJ2-2 few TRBV19 CASRLGLADTGELFF TGTGCCAGTAGATTGGGACTAGCGGACACCGGGGAGCTGTTTTTT
TRBD1 TRBJ1-5 - TRBV19 CASSLAGGFGNQPQHF TGTGCCAGTAGTCTCGCAGGGGGTTTCGGCAATCAGCCCCAGCATTTT
- TRBJ1-1 - TRBV29-1 CSVGSGNTEAFF TGCAGCGTTGGGTCGGGGAACACTGAAGCTTTCTTT
- TRBJ1-1 few TRBV5-1 CASSLAPTGTEAFF TGCGCCAGCAGCTTGGCCCCGACGGGGACTGAAGCTTTCTTT
- TRBJ2-1 - TRBV12-5 CASGLVPGVNEQFF TGTGCTAGTGGTTTGGTACCAGGGGTAAATGAGCAGTTCTTC
TRBD1 TRBJ1-1 - TRBV19 CASSETGDTEAFF TGTGCCAGTAGTGAGACAGGGGACACTGAAGCTTTCTTT
TRBD2 TRBJ2-1 - TRBV7-6 CASIDPRGGLAANEQFF TGTGCCAGCATCGACCCCCGGGGGGGACTAGCGGCCAATGAGCAGTTCTTC
- TRBJ2-1 few TRBV29-1 CSVSLAVAGGYNEQFF TGCAGCGTTTCCCTCGCAGTGGCGGGCGGCTACAATGAGCAGTTCTTC
- TRBJ1-2 - TRBV5-5 CASILIPPRYRDFYGYTF TGTGCCAGCATCCTAATTCCCCCCCGCTACAGGGATTTCTATGGCTACACCTTC
TRBD2 TRBJ2-7 - TRBV29-1 CSVDGLAGIREQYF TGCAGCGTTGATGGGCTAGCGGGAATTCGCGAGCAGTACTTC
TRBD2 TRBJ2-7 few TRBV30 CAWGPGLEYEQYF TGTGCCTGGGGTCCGGGACTAGAGTACGAGCAGTACTTC
TRBD1 TRBJ2-5 - TRBV5-1 CASSSALSAPAGGSKEAQYF TGCGCCAGCAGCTCTGCTCTCAGTGCTCCTGCAGGGGGCTCAAAAGAGGCCCAGTACTTC
TRBD1 TRBJ1-1 few TRBV5-1 CASSRDRANTEAFF TGCGCCAGCAGCCGAGACAGGGCGAACACTGAAGCTTTCTTT
TRBD2 TRBJ2-7 few TRBV5-5 CASSQGLAGVRYEQYF TGTGCCAGCAGCCAGGGACTAGCGGGAGTAAGATACGAGCAGTACTTC
- TRBJ1-2 few TRBV5-1 CASSLVKFGYGYTF TGCGCCAGCAGCTTGGTAAAATTCGGCTATGGCTACACCTTC
- TRBJ1-1 - TRBV6-6 CASSIGQLQVEAFF TGTGCCAGCAGTATCGGACAGTTGCAGGTTGAAGCTTTCTTT
- TRBJ1-1 few TRBV5-4 CASSLDMNTEAFF TGTGCCAGCAGCTTGGACATGAACACTGAAGCTTTCTTT
- TRBJ1-2 once TRBV6-4 CASSGAGLGYGYTF TGTGCCAGCAGTGGGGCAGGCCTGGGCTATGGCTACACCTTC
- TRBJ1-1 few TRBV5-1 CASNTQGPGYTEAFF TGCGCCAGCAATACCCAGGGGCCAGGATACACTGAAGCTTTCTTT
- TRBJ2-7 - TRBV5-4 CASTPDSSYEQYF TGTGCCAGCACCCCGGACAGCTCCTACGAGCAGTACTTC
TRBD1 TRBJ1-1 - TRBV19 CASTRGHTEAFF TGTGCCAGTACGAGGGGGCACACTGAAGCTTTCTTT
TRBD1 TRBJ1-2 - TRBV11-2 CASSLRTGAFNYGYTF TGTGCCAGCAGCCTTCGGACAGGGGCTTTTAACTATGGCTACACCTTC
TRBD2 TRBJ2-1 few TRBV19 CASSRSSGINLDNEQFF TGTGCCAGTAGCCGGTCTAGCGGGATTAATTTGGACAATGAGCAGTTCTTC
TRBD2 TRBJ2-7 few TRBV18 CASSTPGLARLYF TGTGCCAGCTCAACACCGGGACTAGCACGCTTGTACTTC
- TRBJ1-3 once TRBV7-6 CASSLPQGSYSGNTIYF TGTGCCAGCAGCTTACCACAGGGTTCTTACTCTGGAAACACCATATATTTT
- TRBJ2-7 - TRBV30 CAWRPWAAGPYEQYF TGTGCCTGGAGGCCCTGGGCGGCGGGGCCCTACGAGCAGTACTTC
TRBD2 TRBJ2-6 - TRBV9 CASSPWGGLANVLTF TGTGCCAGCAGCCCATGGGGGGGTTTGGCCAACGTCCTGACTTTC
- TRBJ2-1 - TRBV14 CASSQEFRQGGSDEQFF TGTGCCAGCAGCCAAGAGTTTCGTCAGGGTGGCTCCGATGAGCAGTTCTTC
- TRBJ1-1 few TRBV4-1 CASSQDGTEAFF TGCGCCAGCAGCCAAGACGGCACTGAAGCTTTCTTT
- TRBJ1-1 few TRBV6-7 CASSYEDKLNTEAFF TGTGCCAGCAGTTATGAGGACAAGCTGAACACTGAAGCTTTCTTT
- TRBJ2-7 - TRBV6-5 CASSPWEPPEQYF TGTGCCAGCAGTCCCTGGGAGCCCCCCGAGCAGTACTTC
- TRBJ1-1 few TRBV18 CASSQGQLNTEAFF TGTGCCAGCTCCCAAGGACAGTTGAACACTGAAGCTTTCTTT
- TRBJ1-2 - TRBV5-6 CASGLMAYGYTF TGTGCCAGCGGGCTGATGGCCTATGGCTACACCTTC
- TRBJ2-2 few TRBV18 CASSPWQGNTGELFF TGTGCCAGCTCACCATGGCAGGGGAACACCGGGGAGCTGTTTTTT
- TRBJ2-7 once TRBV6-1 CASSEGTGRLKYEQYF TGTGCCAGCAGTGAAGGAACGGGGAGGCTCAAATACGAGCAGTACTTC
- TRBJ1-3 - TRBV11-2 CASSFPGTGNTIYF TGTGCCAGCAGCTTTCCCGGGACTGGAAACACCATATATTTT
- TRBJ2-7 - TRBV6-6 CASQEFQGPYEQYF TGTGCCAGCCAGGAATTTCAGGGGCCCTACGAGCAGTACTTC